The source of this TCR beta chain is a study of cytomegalovirus exposure and HLA in healthy donors. Findings and caveats of the study: Later analysis identified a missense DCLRE1C variant that was linked to TCR beta V- and J-gene trimming.

Each donor was healthy, and each was a bone marrow donor. The PCR employed 60 Vbeta primers together with 13 Jbeta primers. TCRdb keeps only in-frame clones here, not all; method: immunoSEQ multiplex PCR. The sample lists over 150,000 clones, around four fifths occurring once. This clone was found once. The antigen remains undetermined. The CDR3 covers 12 residues. V dropped 11 bases and J dropped 1 base, with 11 bases sitting between them. Germline CDR1 SEHNR, CDR2 FQNEAQ (reference sequence). This sequence joins TRBV7-9 and TRBJ1-1; TRBD1 is a possible D gene (6 bases). The sequencing sample was made of PBMCs. This sequence was found in a woman aged 45-60 years in good health and CMV-seropositive. CDR3 sequence (DNA): TGTGCCTCCCAGGGGCAGAACACTGAAGCTTTCTTT. Amino acids: CASQGQNTEAFF.